These 17 T cell receptor beta chains originate from one sample sequenced in a study of molecular identifiers for immune sequencing clone quantification. TCRdb recomputed calls from the PCR reads with MiXCR, one row per CDR3 protein. The data hold approximately 100,000 distinct CDR3 sequences, with roughly a third observed a single time. Sequencing input: naive CD8+ T cells from blood, with Jurkat cell RNA spiked in. This sample's subset: FACS-sorted CD8+CD4-CCR7+CD45RA+ naive T cells. The source of these receptors is a human donor in good health. Some libraries in this study had Jurkat cell RNA spiked in.

The chain employs TRBV19 and TRBJ2-2; possible D gene TRBD1, 5 bases. V lost 3 bases, J lost 2 bases, and 7 bases lay in between. The CDR3 length is 14 residues. Germline loops: CDR1 LNHDA, CDR2 SQIVND (reference sequence). The CDR3 sequence: CASSMGLNTGELFF. In DNA, the CDR3 is TGTGCCAGTAGTATGGGGCTTAACACCGGGGAGCTGTTTTTT.

The J gene is TRBJ2-5, the V gene TRBV7-2, with D maybe TRBD2 (5 bases). Germline loops: CDR1 SGHTA, CDR2 FQGNSA. Trimming pared 11 bases from V and 1 base from J, leaving 17 bases between. The CDR3 is made up of 14 amino acids. The CDR3 nucleotides are TGTGCCGTCCGAAAAGCGGCCTCCCAAGAGACCCAGTACTTC. It yields the protein CAVRKAASQETQYF.

In regard to this clonotype: Since a much larger clone is just one base distant, this may be a read error. V usage is TRBV28 and J usage is TRBJ1-2; no reliable D call. Germline V lookup: CDR1 MDHEN, CDR2 SYDVKM. The CDR3 has 12 amino acids. CDR3: CAGSLMPEGYTF. As DNA, the CDR3 is TGTGCCGGCAGTTTAATGCCGGAGGGCTACACCTTC.

This clonotype was found many times. The rearrangement joins TRBV28 to TRBJ2-5; D not resolved. There are 14 residues in the CDR3. V gave up 7 bases and J gave up 1 base, with 13 bases separating them. Germline V lookup: CDR1 MDHEN, CDR2 SYDVKM. CDR3 region: CASTPRQAQETQYF. The CDR3 DNA follows: TGTGCCAGCACCCCCCGGCAGGCCCAAGAGACCCAGTACTTC.

The J gene is TRBJ1-5, the V gene TRBV4-1; D unresolved. The CDR3 extends over 13 amino acids. In germline, CDR1 is MGHRA, CDR2 YSYEKL. V lost 2 bases and J lost 4, with 6 bases in between. CDR3 nucleotide sequence: TGCGCCAGCAGCCAATTGGGAAATCAGCCCCAGCATTTT. The encoded protein is CASSQLGNQPQHF.

This clonotype was counted between two and nine times. This chain links TRBV7-9 with TRBJ2-2, with TRBD2 matching 7 bases. Per germline, CDR1 SEHNR and CDR2 FQNEAQ (reference sequence). With V trimmed by 5 bases and J by 3 bases, 6 bases remained unmatched. The CDR3 has 15 residues. Here the CDR3 DNA reads TGTGCCAGCAGCCCTAGCGGACGGGACACCGGGGAGCTGTTTTTT. Translation gives CASSPSGRDTGELFF.

This clonotype was observed many times. This chain links TRBV28 with TRBJ2-5, with no clear D. Trimming removed 5 bases from V and 4 bases from J, with 14 bases in between. The CDR3 has 14 residues. CDR1 is MDHEN and CDR2 is SYDVKM in the germline V gene. CDR3 region: CASSPRKGRETQYF. CDR3 nucleotide sequence: TGTGCCAGCAGTCCGAGGAAGGGAAGAGAGACCCAGTACTTC.

The chain uses TRBV11-2 and TRBJ1-5, with D unresolved. Germline values: CDR1 SGHAT, CDR2 FQNNGV. With 0 bases removed from V and 5 bases from J, the gap between germline ends came to 5 bases. This CDR3 contains 13 residues. This CDR3 is CASSLESYQPQHF. CDR3 bases: TGTGCCAGCAGCTTAGAGTCCTATCAGCCCCAGCATTTT.

This sequence joins TRBV6-5 and TRBJ2-7, with D perhaps TRBD2 (6 bases). The V and J ends lost 0 bases and 5 bases respectively, with 17 bases between them. From germline, CDR1 is MNHEY and CDR2 SVGAGI. This CDR3 has 16 residues. The CDR3 loop is CASSYSYSGQLDEQYF. CDR3 DNA: TGTGCCAGCAGTTACTCCTACAGCGGGCAGTTGGACGAGCAGTACTTC.

In this sample, this clonotype turned up many times. This chain links TRBV6-5 with TRBJ2-3; TRBD2 matches 9 bases. CDR3 length: 16 residues. V was clipped by 6 bases and J by 5 bases; unmatched bases: 12. Germline CDR1 and CDR2: MNHEY and SVGAGI. The CDR3 sequence: CASSLVWREGIDTQYF. Written as DNA, the CDR3 is TGTGCCAGCAGCCTTGTCTGGCGGGAGGGAATAGATACGCAGTATTTT.

Turning to this clonotype: Since the CDR3 does not end with the conserved phenylalanine or tryptophan, this likely comes from a read error. This rearrangement joins TRBV29-1 to TRBJ2-7, with 11 bases aligning to TRBD1. In germline, CDR1 is SQVTM, CDR2 ANQGSEA. The CDR3 has 15 residues. The CDR3: CSGEEVGTGGYEQYY. The CDR3 DNA is TGCAGCGGTGAAGAAGTCGGGACAGGGGGCTACGAGCAGTACTAC.

The chain joins TRBV14 to TRBJ2-7, with D uncertain. This CDR3 comprises 14 residues. The V gene's germline CDR1 is SGHDN and CDR2 FVKESK. Deletions cut 5 bases from V and 3 bases from J, with 14 bases between. CDR3 sequence: CASSTNTAFYEQYF. Written as DNA, the CDR3 is TGTGCCAGCAGCACCAATACGGCCTTCTACGAGCAGTACTTC.

This clonotype was counted a single time. A much larger clone differs from this one at a single base, so this may be a read error. V usage is TRBV29-1 and J usage is TRBJ2-3; the D gene is possibly TRBD1 (5 bases). Germline V gene sequence: CDR1 SQVTM, CDR2 ANQGSEA. The CDR3 consists of 14 residues. The CDR3 is CGVDLAGYTDTQYF. In nucleotides, the CDR3 is TGCGGCGTTGACCTGGCAGGGTACACAGATACGCAGTATTTT.

This chain uses TRBV7-2 with TRBJ2-3, with D uncertain. In germline, CDR1 is SGHTA, CDR2 FQGNSA. This CDR3 contains 17 residues. Deletions cut 4 bases from V and 0 bases from J, with 17 bases between. In DNA, the CDR3 is TGTGCCAGCAGCTCAGTACTCGGCGGAGCCAGCACAGATACGCAGTATTTT. Amino acid sequence: CASSSVLGGASTDTQYF.

The genes are TRBV5-6 and TRBJ2-7; D is unresolved. Germline CDR1 is SGHDT and CDR2 is YYEEEE. The CDR3 contains 13 residues. V shed 4 bases and J shed 3 bases, with 11 bases lying between them. This CDR3 reads CASSQMTHYEQYF. In nucleotides, the CDR3 is TGTGCCAGCAGCCAAATGACCCACTACGAGCAGTACTTC.

This clonotype was observed many times. The chain couples TRBV23-1 to TRBJ2-4; D could derive from TRBD1 or TRBD2 (5 bases each). TRBV23-1 is classed as an ORF, of uncertain function. Trimming cost V 4 bases and J 5 bases, with 12 bases left between them. CDR3 size: 14 residues. The CDR3 bases are TGCGCCAGCAGTCCCCCGGGACGCCAAAACATTCAGTACTTC. Protein product: CASSPPGRQNIQYF.

The chain uses TRBV7-9 and TRBJ2-7; a possible D gene is TRBD2 (5 bases). V lost 1 base and J 3 bases, leaving 10 bases between the germline ends. This CDR3 contains 14 residues. Germline V lookup: CDR1 SEHNR, CDR2 FQNEAQ (reference sequence). CDR3 in DNA: TGTGCCAGCAGCTTAGTTGGGGAGTGCTACGAGCAGTACTTC. It codes for CASSLVGECYEQYF.